These 17 T cell receptor beta chains were all obtained from the same sample, sequenced in a study of blood T cell repertoires in COVID-19. TCRdb's table, derived via immunoSEQ multiplex PCR, lists solely in-frame clones and lacks some. The sample lists roughly 120,000 clones, approximately 85% occurring once. The sequenced sample consisted of peripheral blood. The origin of the receptors is a human donor in a cohort sampled during active COVID-19.

This chain connects TRBV6-5 to TRBJ1-4; D uncertain. V gave up 3 bases and J gave up 4 bases, with 12 bases separating them. The CDR3 is made up of 15 amino acids. Germline V gene sequence: CDR1 MNHEY, CDR2 SVGAGI. This CDR3 is CASSYMTGGNEKLFF. DNA for the CDR3: TGTGCCAGCAGTTATATGACGGGTGGTAATGAAAAACTGTTTTTT.

The V and J genes are TRBV27 and TRBJ2-1, with a possible D match to TRBD2 (6 bases). V was pared by 1 base and J by 4 bases, with 20 bases between. Germline V gives CDR1 MNHEY, CDR2 SMNVEV (reference sequence). The CDR3 has 18 residues. The CDR3 DNA reads as TGTGCCAGCAGTTTATATAGCGGAGAGGGCCCGAATTACAATGAGCAGTTCTTC. It is translated as CASSLYSGEGPNYNEQFF.

The rearrangement uses TRBV7-8 and TRBJ2-7; 12 positions agree with TRBD2. The trim removed 2 bases at V and 6 bases at J, leaving 8 bases unmatched. This CDR3 has 16 amino acids. Germline CDR1 reads SGHVS; CDR2 reads FQNEAQ. Written as DNA, the CDR3 is TGTGCCAGCAGCTTACTTATCGCACTAGCGGGAGGCGAGCAGTACTTC. Protein: CASSLLIALAGGEQYF.

This rearrangement joins TRBV12-3 or TRBV12-4 to TRBJ2-1; D is undetermined. With 6 bases removed from V and 6 bases from J, the gap between germline ends came to 9 bases. This CDR3 contains 12 residues. In DNA form, the CDR3 reads TGTGCCAGCAGCCTCTACCGCAATGAGCAGTTCTTC. It translates to CASSLYRNEQFF.

J is TRBJ2-3 and V is TRBV27, with 13 bases fitting TRBD2. This CDR3 spans 21 amino acids. J lost 7 bases, V lost 2 bases, and 21 bases had no gene match. Germline lookup yields CDR1 MNHEY and CDR2 SMNVEV (reference sequence). CDR3 in amino acids: CASSLLLKPLAGGPRSYTQYF. The CDR3 region has the DNA TGTGCCAGCAGTTTACTACTCAAACCACTAGCGGGAGGGCCTCGATCATATACGCAGTATTTT.

This clone was seen a few times. The genes are TRBV7-9 and TRBJ1-4; 7 nucleotides match TRBD1. CDR1 SEHNR and CDR2 FQNEAQ come from the germline V gene (reference sequence). The CDR3 totals 15 residues. Trimming cost V 4 bases and J 3 bases; bases outside gene matches: 5. In DNA, the CDR3 is TGTGCCAGCAGCTCAGGGGGAGCGGCTAATGAAAAACTGTTTTTT. It translates to CASSSGGAANEKLFF.

This clone has just a few counts. This chain joins TRBV6-6 and TRBJ1-2, with D possibly TRBD1 on 5 matching bases. The V end lost 8 bases, the J end lost 8 bases, and 15 bases lay between the germline ends. The CDR3 is 12 residues long. From germline, CDR1 is MNHNY and CDR2 SVGAGI (reference sequence). The CDR3 DNA follows: TGTGCCAGCCGCGGCGGGGGAGGGGGCTACACCTTC. Translation: CASRGGGGGYTF.

This clone rates as medium-sized. This chain uses TRBV6-4 with TRBJ1-5; D remains ambiguous. This CDR3 contains 14 residues. Germline CDR1 and CDR2: MRHNA and SNTAGT. Trimming removed 6 bases from V and 4 bases from J, with 13 bases in between. CDR3 sequence: CASRRQEQNQPQHF. CDR3 DNA sequence: TGTGCCAGCAGGAGACAAGAACAGAATCAGCCCCAGCATTTT.

Regarding this clone: This specimen includes other DNA sequences encoding the same CDR3. The CDR3 here is CASSLPSGLTDTQYF. The CDR3 DNA is TGTGCCAGCAGTTTACCTAGCGGACTAACAGATACGCAGTATTTT. V and J are TRBV28 and TRBJ2-3; 7 nucleotides line up with TRBD2. Unmatched junction bases numbered 5, after V lost 2 bases and J lost 3 bases. The CDR3 has 15 residues. From germline, CDR1 is MDHEN and CDR2 SYDVKM.

The rearrangement joins TRBV7-8 to TRBJ2-2; 11 bases map to TRBD2. After removal of 2 bases from V and 6 bases from J, the junction contained 5 bases not matched to a gene. The CDR3 length is 16 residues. Germline V lookup: CDR1 SGHVS, CDR2 FQNEAQ. Here the CDR3 DNA reads TGTGCCAGCAGCTTAACCCGACTAGCGGGATCCGGGGAGCTGTTTTTT. This encodes CASSLTRLAGSGELFF.

V usage is TRBV5-6 and J usage is TRBJ1-4, with no clear D. The CDR3 loop spans 15 amino acids. Germline assignment: CDR1 SGHDT and CDR2 YYEEEE. V lost 0 bases and J lost 3, with 9 bases in between. For the CDR3, the DNA is TGTGCCAGCAGCTTGGCCGTCTTTTCTAATGAAAAACTGTTTTTT. Its translation: CASSLAVFSNEKLFF.

The rearrangement joins TRBV11-2 to TRBJ2-1, with D possibly being TRBD2 (5 bases). CDR1 SGHAT and CDR2 FQNNGV come from the germline V gene. Trimming cost V 8 bases and J 5 bases, with 13 bases left between them. The length of the CDR3 is 13 residues. The CDR3 DNA is TGTGCCAGCTTCGGAGGTGGTAACAATGAGCAGTTCTTC. The encoded protein is CASFGGGNNEQFF.

This chain links TRBV2 with TRBJ2-3; 8 nucleotides match TRBD2. The length of the CDR3 is 14 residues. The germline V gene has CDR1 SNHLY and CDR2 FYNNEI. The V segment lost 7 bases and the J segment 10 bases; nucleotides outside the gene matches: 13. Written as DNA, the CDR3 is TGTGCCAGCAACCGGGAGGGCCCAGTCGAGGCGCAGTATTTT. Translating gives CASNREGPVEAQYF.

This chain connects TRBV19 to TRBJ2-1; D gene unclear. Per the germline V gene, CDR1 is LNHDA and CDR2 is SQIVND (reference sequence). V lost 3 bases, J lost 2 bases, and 14 bases lay in between. This CDR3 contains 16 residues. The DNA of the CDR3 is TGTGCCAGTAGTATGCAGGTAATTAGGCCCTACAATGAGCAGTTCTTC. Amino acids: CASSMQVIRPYNEQFF.

V usage is TRBV7-9 and J usage is TRBJ1-3, with TRBD1 matching 7 bases. Germline values: CDR1 SEHNR, CDR2 FQNEAQ (reference sequence). The V segment lost 5 bases and the J segment 0 bases; nucleotides outside the gene matches: 7. CDR3 length: 16 amino acids. CDR3: CASSPQGQRSGNTIYF. DNA for the CDR3: TGTGCCAGCAGCCCGCAGGGACAGCGCTCTGGAAACACCATATATTTT. The variable domain in full, with the rest retrieved from reference TRBV7-9 and TRBJ1-3, is DTGVSQNPRHKITKRGQNVTFRCDPISEHNRLYWYRQTLGQGPEFLTYFQNEAQLEKSRLLSDRFSAERPKGSFSTLEIQRTEQGDSAMYLCASSPQGQRSGNTIYFGEGSWLTVV.

In its sample, this clone was seen once. V is TRBV2 and J is TRBJ2-5, with a weak D call TRBD1 (7 bases). V was cut by 3 bases and J by 5 bases, with 10 bases left in between. From germline, CDR1 is SNHLY and CDR2 FYNNEI. This CDR3 spans 13 amino acids. CDR3 in amino acids: CASSETGRETQYF. The CDR3 DNA reads TGTGCCAGCAGTGAGACAGGGAGGGAGACCCAGTACTTC.

This clone was seen just once. This chain connects TRBV6-5 to TRBJ2-5; possible D gene TRBD1, 5 bases. The length of the CDR3 is 14 residues. V lost 7 bases and J lost 4, with 16 bases in between. Per germline, CDR1 MNHEY and CDR2 SVGAGI. The CDR3 loop is CASISRAGGETQYF. The DNA for the CDR3 is TGTGCCAGCATCTCCAGGGCCGGCGGAGAGACCCAGTACTTC.